Presented here are 20 T cell receptor beta chains from one specimen sequenced in a study of regulatory T cells in long-lasting Graves disease. Sample time point: newly diagnosed GD, antithyroid drugs for less than 3 months. RNA from PBMCs was the source of the TCR library. For TCR beta, libraries came from iRepertoire HTBI primers and Arm-PCR of CDR3 regions. One entry per CDR3 protein results from TCRdb running MiXCR on the multiplex PCR reads. This repertoire shows some 560,000 distinct CDR3 sequences, more than 15% found once; its top ten account for roughly 25%. The data also belong to a second study, concerning T cells in Graves' hyperthyroidism and ophthalmopathy.

This specimen consisted of peripheral blood mononuclear cells (PBMCs), obtained at new diagnosis, from a patient treated with antithyroid drugs. These TCRs come from a woman aged 35 to 60 with Graves disease.

Remarks on this clonotype: A much larger clone differs from this one at a single base, so this may be a read error. The chain is built from TRBV2 and TRBJ2-1; D is perhaps TRBD2 (5 bases). V was trimmed by 6 bases and J by 10 bases, leaving 19 bases between them. The CDR3 sequence is 14 residues long. Per germline, CDR1 SNHLY and CDR2 FYNNEI. CDR3 protein: CASSLDYLVNEQFF. The CDR3 DNA reads as TGTGCCAGCAGCCTCGACTACCTTGTCAACGAGCAGTTCTTC.

This clonotype turned up a few times. This chain links TRBV6-1 with TRBJ2-1, with TRBD2 matching over 11 bases. CDR1 and CDR2 (germline): MNHNS, SASEGT. The CDR3 sequence is 16 residues long. V lost 7 bases and J lost 4; bases outside the gene matches: 9. CDR3 DNA sequence: TGTGCCAGCAAAGGGGGGACTAGCGGAAATTACAATGAGCAGTTCTTC. It yields the protein CASKGGTSGNYNEQFF.

This clonotype was observed at least ten times. The chain has TRBV12-3 or TRBV12-4 and TRBJ2-3; 8 bases fit TRBD2. The CDR3 is 13 residues long. The V gene end was trimmed by 7 bases and the J gene end by 0 bases; junction bases not matched to a gene: 0. The chain's CDR3 is CASIAGSTDTQYF. The CDR3 nucleotides read TGTGCCAGCATAGCGGGGAGCACAGATACGCAGTATTTT.

This clonotype was counted ten times or more. The J gene is TRBJ2-1, the V gene TRBV12-3 or TRBV12-4, with TRBD1 identical over 11 bases. J lost 5 bases, V lost 7 bases, and 7 bases had no gene match. CDR3 length equals 15 residues. The CDR3 sequence: CASNTGQGAHNEQFF. Here the CDR3 DNA reads TGTGCCAGCAATACAGGACAGGGGGCACACAATGAGCAGTTCTTC.

This clonotype was counted between two and nine times. The DNA for the CDR3 is TGTGCCAGTAGTTCGAGACAGGGTAGTATTAGCAATCAGCCCCAGCATTTT. Translating gives CASSSRQGSISNQPQHF. This chain joins TRBV19 and TRBJ1-5; 7 bases are a match to TRBD1. The CDR3 spans 17 residues. Per the germline V gene, CDR1 is LNHDA and CDR2 is SQIVND (reference sequence). V lost 5 bases to trimming and J lost 0 bases; unmatched junction nucleotides: 10. Looking up the rest from reference TRBV19 and TRBJ1-5 gives the full variable domain: DGGITQSPKYLFRKEGQNVTLSCEQNLNHDAMYWYRQDPGQGLRLIYYSQIVNDFQKGDIAEGYSVSREKKESFPLTVTSAQKNPTAFYLCASSSRQGSISNQPQHFGDGTRLSIL.

J is TRBJ2-3 and V is TRBV20-1, with 11 bases fitting TRBD1. Germline CDR1 reads DFQATT; CDR2 reads SNEGSKA (reference sequence). Germline trimming cut 5 bases from V and 3 bases from J; bases unmatched to any gene: 13. The CDR3 has 17 residues. The CDR3 DNA follows: TGCAGTGCTCCCTATGCCGGGACAGGGGGAAGGACAGATACGCAGTATTTT. As protein: CSAPYAGTGGRTDTQYF.

This clonotype was counted only a few times. This chain connects TRBV7-9 to TRBJ2-1, with D unresolved. The CDR3 has 15 amino acids. The germline V gene encodes CDR1 SEHNR and CDR2 FQNEAQ (reference sequence). Trimming took 11 bases from V and 0 from J, leaving 17 bases between them. This chain's CDR3 is CAETFWISSYNEQFF. The CDR3 DNA reads as TGTGCCGAAACATTTTGGATAAGCTCCTACAATGAGCAGTTCTTC.

The J gene is TRBJ2-2, the V gene TRBV30, with 15 bases fitting TRBD2. Germline trimming cut 1 base from V and 7 bases from J; bases unmatched to any gene: 7. CDR3 length: 17 residues. The germline V gene encodes CDR1 GTSNPN and CDR2 SVGIG (reference sequence). The DNA of the CDR3 is TGTGCCTGGAGTGGAGGACTAGCGGGGGGGATCGACGGGGAGCTGTTTTTT. It encodes CAWSGGLAGGIDGELFF.

The V and J genes are TRBV19 and TRBJ1-5; no reliable D call. The CDR3 spans 14 residues. Per the germline V gene, CDR1 is LNHDA and CDR2 is SQIVND (reference sequence). V lost 3 bases and J lost 0, with 6 bases in between. CDR3 residues: CASSILNSNQPQHF. The CDR3 region has the DNA TGTGCCAGTAGTATTCTGAATAGCAATCAGCCCCAGCATTTT.

The rearrangement uses TRBV29-1 and TRBJ2-1, with unresolved D. Trimming stripped 5 bases from V and 7 bases from J, with 15 bases between. The CDR3 is 13 amino acids. In germline, CDR1 is SQVTM, CDR2 ANQGSEA. This chain's CDR3 is CSVRLVGPNEQFF. The CDR3 coding sequence is TGCAGCGTTAGGCTCGTGGGCCCAAATGAGCAGTTCTTC.

The table lists this clonotype with many counts. The V and J genes are TRBV5-6 and TRBJ2-7; unclear D gene. Trimming stripped 7 bases from V and 3 bases from J, with 2 bases between. The CDR3 has 9 residues. From germline, CDR1 is SGHDT and CDR2 YYEEEE. The chain's CDR3 is CASRYEQYF. The CDR3 nucleotides are TGTGCCAGCCGCTACGAGCAGTACTTC.

There are many counts of this clonotype. The chain carries TRBV18 and TRBJ2-3, with a possible D match to TRBD2 (5 bases). CDR1 is KGHSH and CDR2 is LQKENI in the germline V gene. V lost 3 bases to trimming and J lost 0 bases, with 10 bases between them. This CDR3 is built from 15 residues. This chain's CDR3 is CASSPLSGSTDTQYF. CDR3 bases: TGTGCCAGCTCACCTTTGTCGGGGAGCACAGATACGCAGTATTTT.

The chain carries TRBV6-9 and TRBJ2-1; D is undetermined. V lost 4 bases and J 8 bases, leaving 6 bases between the germline ends. The CDR3 is 11 residues long. Germline loops: CDR1 MNHGY, CDR2 SVAAGI. CDR3 sequence: CASSLKYEQFF. For the CDR3, the DNA is TGTGCCAGCAGTTTAAAGTATGAGCAGTTCTTC.

This chain joins TRBV6-2 or TRBV6-3 and TRBJ1-4; unclear D gene. Per the germline V gene, CDR1 is MNHEY and CDR2 is SVGEGT. This CDR3 is 14 amino acids long. V shed 10 bases and J shed 7 bases, with 19 bases lying between them. DNA for the CDR3: TGTGCCACTGCCCGGAGATTCCAAGGTGAAAAACTGTTTTTT. It yields the protein CATARRFQGEKLFF.

This clonotype was seen ten or more times. The chain recombines TRBV30 with TRBJ2-2, with a weak D call TRBD1 (5 bases). Germline CDR1 is GTSNPN and CDR2 is SVGIG (reference sequence). The CDR3 is 15 amino acids. Trimming removed 0 bases at V and 6 bases at J, with 14 bases between. The CDR3 bases are TGTGCCTGGAGTGTTGGGCAGGGTGTCGCCGGGGAGCTGTTTTTT. Translated: CAWSVGQGVAGELFF. Based on the CDR3 plus reference TRBV30 and TRBJ2-2, the full variable domain is SQTIHQWPATLVQPVGSPLSLECTVEGTSNPNLYWYRQAAGRGLQLLFYSVGIGQISSEVPQNLSASRPQDRQFILSSKKLLLSDSGFYLCAWSVGQGVAGELFFGEGSRLTVL.

The chain uses TRBV7-6 and TRBJ2-5; D is perhaps TRBD1 or TRBD2 (5 bases each). Germline loops: CDR1 SGHVS, CDR2 FNYEAQ. The CDR3 length is 15 residues. V lost 5 bases, J lost 5 bases, and 18 bases lay in between. The CDR3: CASSHDRFGLETQYF. The CDR3 coding sequence is TGTGCCAGCAGCCATGACAGATTTGGACTGGAGACCCAGTACTTC.

V is TRBV12-3 or TRBV12-4 and J is TRBJ1-1; D unclear. The V end lost 1 base, the J end lost 3 bases, and 6 bases lay between the germline ends. This CDR3 spans 13 amino acids. In DNA form, the CDR3 reads TGTGCCAGCAGTTTAGGGGCTTACACTGAAGCTTTCTTT. It codes for CASSLGAYTEAFF.

This clonotype was observed many times. This chain uses TRBV4-1 with TRBJ2-5, with D perhaps matching TRBD2 (5 bases). The CDR3 spans 14 residues. Germline V gene data show CDR1 as MGHRA and CDR2 as YSYEKL. V lost 1 base and J 1 base, leaving 7 bases between the germline ends. CDR3 in amino acids: CASSQVGLQETQYF. The CDR3 DNA follows: TGCGCCAGCAGCCAAGTTGGACTCCAAGAGACCCAGTACTTC.

The sample holds a few counts of this clonotype. Sequence at one end of the junction differs from germline and may be a read error. This chain joins TRBV6-2 or TRBV6-3 and TRBJ2-5, with D perhaps matching TRBD2 (5 bases). The V gene's germline CDR1 is MNHEY and CDR2 SVGEGT. This CDR3 has 12 amino acids. This CDR3 reads CASSEIGEIRIF. The CDR3 DNA follows: TGTGCCAGCAGCGAGATTGGGGAGATTAGGATCTTC.

This clonotype was seen more than once but under ten times. The junction departs from germline at one end; a sequencing error may be responsible. J is TRBJ2-3 and V is TRBV5-1, with TRBD2 as a possible D gene (5 bases). The length of the CDR3 is 13 residues. From germline, CDR1 is SGHRS and CDR2 YFSETQ. The CDR3 DNA is TGCACCAGCAGATATGACTACACAGATACGCAGTATTTT. Translated: CTSRYDYTDTQYF.